This T cell receptor beta chain is drawn from a study of T cell clonality in common variable immunodeficiency. Study conclusions and caveats: Common variable immunodeficiency TCR beta sequences reportedly had fewer deletions and N-nucleotide insertions.

Generated by immunoSEQ multiplex PCR, the TCRdb table keeps only in-frame clones and is missing some. This sample comprises approximately 20,000 clones, none seen once only. In this sample, this clone turned up many times. Its antigen is undetermined. Coverage ceases 3 residues before the CDR3 finishes, and the germline J gene fills in the end. Blood came from CVID subjects not ill and not taking immunomodulatory or immunosuppressive medication. There are 14 residues in the CDR3. Germline CDR1 SGHTA, CDR2 FQGTGA. V lost 2 bases, J lost 6 bases, and 6 bases stayed unmatched. The source of this sequence is a human donor with common variable immunodeficiency. The sequencing input was peripheral blood mononuclear cells. This chain links TRBV7-3 with TRBJ1-1, with TRBD1 identical over 7 bases. CDR3 DNA, as far as it was read: TGTGCCAGCAGCTTACGGCGCGGACAGGCTGAA. Translation: CASSLRRGQAE. Given in full, the CDR3 is CASSLRRGQAEAFF.